This T cell receptor (beta chain) was obtained from a study of blood T cell repertoires in COVID-19. Study context: Sites in the United States, Italy and Spain provided acute and convalescent COVID-19 samples. PBMCs, B-cell-depleted T cells, or T cells provided the cDNA or gDNA that made up the material.

Original data processing: The authors estimated nucleated cell counts from reference gene primer amplification. The table came from immunoSEQ multiplex PCR; TCRdb's copy has only in-frame clones and leaves some out. For V, J and clone size, that table is used; D and trimming come from the DNA. The repertoire holds over 200,000 clones, with about four fifths as singletons. Germline trimming cut 3 bases from V and 4 bases from J; bases unmatched to any gene: 14. Germline values: CDR1 SGHKS, CDR2 YYEKEE (reference sequence). This CDR3 contains 19 residues. Sequences were obtained from peripheral blood. The receptor's source is a woman aged 40 to 50 with active or convalescent COVID-19. The chain couples TRBV5-5 to TRBJ2-6, with 9 nucleotides matching TRBD1. The CDR3: CASSSPSGTGRSGANVLTF. In DNA form, the CDR3 reads TGTGCCAGCAGCTCACCATCCGGGACAGGGCGTTCCGGGGCCAACGTCCTGACTTTC.